Below, one T cell receptor beta chain is given with its context. The CDR3 runs to 16 residues. CDR1 is MNHNY and CDR2 is SVGAGI in the germline V gene (reference sequence). The junction had 9 bases not matched to a gene; V was cut back by 2 bases and J by 6 bases. Assay: immunoSEQ multiplex PCR; the TCRdb copy retains only in-frame clones and omits some. Of around 170,000 clones in the sample, around 74% were seen once. The data were taken from a study of blood T cell repertoires in COVID-19. The receptor's source is a woman of 80 years or more with acute or convalescent COVID-19. This chain uses TRBV6-6 with TRBJ2-7; 11 bases line up with TRBD2. The specimen sequenced was peripheral blood. The CDR3 bases are TGTGCCAGCAGTTACGGGACTAGCGGAGGGCGGGTCGAGCAGTACTTC. Amino acid sequence: CASSYGTSGGRVEQYF.